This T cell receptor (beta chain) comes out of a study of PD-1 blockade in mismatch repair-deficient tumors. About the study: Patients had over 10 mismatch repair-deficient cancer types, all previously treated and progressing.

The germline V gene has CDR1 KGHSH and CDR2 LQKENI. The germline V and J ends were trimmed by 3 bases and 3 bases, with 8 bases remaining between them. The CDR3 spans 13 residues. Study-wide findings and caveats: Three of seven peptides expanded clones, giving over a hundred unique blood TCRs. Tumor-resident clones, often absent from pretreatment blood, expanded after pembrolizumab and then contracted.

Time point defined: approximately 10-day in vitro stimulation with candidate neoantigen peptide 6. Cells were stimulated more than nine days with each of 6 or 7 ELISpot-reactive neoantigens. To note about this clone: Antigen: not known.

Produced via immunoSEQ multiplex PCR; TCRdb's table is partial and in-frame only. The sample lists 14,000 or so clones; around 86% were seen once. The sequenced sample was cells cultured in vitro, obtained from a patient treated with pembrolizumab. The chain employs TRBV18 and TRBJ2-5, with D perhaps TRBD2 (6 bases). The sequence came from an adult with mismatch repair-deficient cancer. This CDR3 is CASSPLAKETQYF. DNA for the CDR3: TGTGCCAGCTCACCCCTAGCGAAAGAGACCCAGTACTTC. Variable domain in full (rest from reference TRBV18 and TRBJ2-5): NAGVMQNPRHLVRRRGQEARLRCSPMKGHSHVYWYRQLPEEGLKFMVYLQKENIIDESGMPKERFSAEFPKEGPSILRIQQVVRGDSAAYFCASSPLAKETQYFGPGTRLLVL.